Reported below is one T cell receptor beta chain. Its antigen is undetermined. V was clipped by 0 bases and J by 6 bases, with 18 bases between them. This CDR3 has 17 residues. The germline V gene encodes CDR1 LGHNA and CDR2 YSLEER. The data are from a study of T cell repertoires in cytomegalovirus infection. Each CDR3 protein is one row after TCRdb ran MiXCR on the reads. The sample includes about 310,000 distinct CDR3 sequences, roughly 25% of them seen just once. The TCR comes from a human donor in good health (CMV status not recorded). Some clones in this sample may be carry-over from other donors' samples. The chain has TRBV4-3 and TRBJ2-1; TRBD1 is a possible D gene (6 bases). This specimen consisted of cultured PBMCs, obtained from culture after CMV antigen stimulation. DNA for the CDR3: TGCGCCAGCAGCCAAGATTTGGCCAGGGGCAGGGGCAATGAGCAGTTCTTC. This gives the protein CASSQDLARGRGNEQFF.